Following are 21 T cell receptor beta chains from one sample sequenced in a study of T cell responses to AZD1222 COVID-19 vaccine. Clones were sequenced by immunoSEQ multiplex PCR, and TCRdb holds only the in-frame ones, with some missing. Here the sample spans about 45,000 clones, about 82% being singletons. Sequenced material: peripheral blood, taken 28 days after the second dose of the MenACWY control vaccine. These receptors originate from an adult who received the MenACWY meningococcal vaccine as a control.

The rearrangement uses TRBV2 and TRBJ2-3; 10 positions match TRBD2. J was trimmed by 4 bases and V by 6 bases; bases with no gene match: 7. Germline V lookup: CDR1 SNHLY, CDR2 FYNNEI. This CDR3 has 15 amino acids. The CDR3 here is CASSLAGARADTQYF. The CDR3 bases are TGTGCCAGCAGCCTAGCGGGGGCGAGGGCAGATACGCAGTATTTT. The entire variable domain, with the rest obtained from reference TRBV2 and TRBJ2-3, is as follows: EPEVTQTPSHQVTQMGQEVILRCVPISNHLYFYWYRQILGQKVEFLVSFYNNEISEKSEIFDDQFSVERPDGSNFTLKIRSTKLEDSAMYFCASSLAGARADTQYFGPGTRLTVL.

The V gene is TRBV5-3, the J gene TRBJ2-4; 10 nucleotides line up with TRBD1. TRBV5-3 belongs to the ORF category, with a function that is uncertain. This CDR3 is built from 16 residues. The ends lost 4 bases at V and 0 bases at J; junction bases unmatched: 4. CDR3: CARSPDRGQAKNIQYF. In nucleotides, the CDR3 is TGTGCCAGAAGCCCCGACAGGGGGCAAGCCAAAAACATTCAGTACTTC.

V is TRBV19 and J is TRBJ2-1, with 7 bases aligning to TRBD1. Germline CDR1 reads LNHDA; CDR2 reads SQIVND (reference sequence). V dropped 7 bases and J dropped 9; count of bases not matched to a gene: 6. The CDR3 is 12 amino acids. CDR3 DNA sequence: TGTGCCAGTACGATGGGGGACAGTGAGCAGTTCTTC. This sequence encodes CASTMGDSEQFF.

V gene TRBV3-1 (or the pseudogene TRBV3-2) combines with J gene TRBJ2-3; a weak D match, TRBD2 (6 bases). Between the trimmed V and J ends, which lost 4 bases and 4 bases, there was a span of 15 bases. Germline values: CDR1 LGHDT, CDR2 YNNKEL (reference sequence). The CDR3 contains 15 residues. The CDR3 DNA sequence: TGTGCCAGCAGCCCCCATCGGGAGAGGGCAGATACGCAGTATTTT. Amino acid sequence: CASSPHRERADTQYF.

The chain joins TRBV28 to TRBJ2-7, with 7 nucleotides matching TRBD2. Trimming at V came to 6 bases and at J to 3 bases, leaving 14 bases not matched to a gene. CDR3 size: 16 residues. CDR1 and CDR2 from the germline V gene are MDHEN and SYDVKM. CDR3 coding DNA: TGTGCCAGCAGGCTGCGAGATCGGGAGGCCTACTACGAGCAGTACTTC. This codes for CASRLRDREAYYEQYF.

This clone was seen just once. This chain joins TRBV25-1 and TRBJ1-2, with D unclear. This CDR3 contains 14 residues. Per germline, CDR1 MGHDK and CDR2 SYGVNS. The germline V and J ends were trimmed by 1 base and 9 bases, with 15 bases remaining between them. CDR3 DNA: TGTGCCAGCAGTGAATTCAAGGGCACGAATAGCTACACCTTC. It encodes CASSEFKGTNSYTF.

The chain employs TRBV19 and TRBJ2-7, with D perhaps matching TRBD1 (6 bases). CDR3 size: 18 residues. Trimming took 4 bases from V and 1 from J, leaving 23 bases between them. Germline loops: CDR1 LNHDA, CDR2 SQIVND (reference sequence). CDR3 DNA: TGTGCCAGTAGTACCCTCTACCAACAGGGTTCTTCGTCCTACGAGCAGTACTTC. This codes for CASSTLYQQGSSSYEQYF.

This clone was picked up a small number of times. The V call is TRBV2, the J call TRBJ1-6, with 9 bases aligning to TRBD1. The CDR3 has 15 residues. The J segment lost 6 bases and the V segment lost 0 bases, leaving 0 bases of the junction unmatched. Looked up from germline, CDR1 is SNHLY and CDR2 is FYNNEI. In DNA form, the CDR3 reads TGTGCCAGCAGTGAAGCGGGACAGGGTAATTCACCCCTCCACTTT. Translating gives CASSEAGQGNSPLHF.

This chain joins TRBV21-1 and TRBJ2-5; the table's D call, TRBD2, was not checked against the DNA. TRBV21-1 is labeled a pseudogene. The CDR3 loop spans 12 amino acids. CDR3 in amino acids: CATREGSETQYF. CDR3 nucleotide sequence: TGTGCCACGAGGGAGGGTAGCGAGACCCAGTACTTC.

The CDR3 region is CSASMGQGNSPLHF. Written as DNA, the CDR3 is TGCAGTGCTAGTATGGGACAGGGTAATTCACCCCTCCACTTT. The chain combines TRBV20-1 with TRBJ1-6; 9 nucleotides match TRBD1. Trimming took 3 bases from V and 6 from J; bases not matched to a gene: 3. Germline values: CDR1 DFQATT, CDR2 SNEGSKA (reference sequence). The CDR3 has 14 amino acids.

The V gene is TRBV2, the J gene TRBJ1-5, with 8 bases identical to TRBD1. CDR3 length: 15 amino acids. The J segment lost 2 bases and the V segment lost 6 bases, leaving 6 bases of the junction unmatched. CDR1 and CDR2 from the germline V gene are SNHLY and FYNNEI. CDR3 loop: CASRPQGAGNQPQHF. The CDR3 DNA is TGTGCCAGCAGACCTCAGGGGGCAGGCAATCAGCCCCAGCATTTT. The variable domain in full, completed from reference TRBV2 and TRBJ1-5, reads EPEVTQTPSHQVTQMGQEVILRCVPISNHLYFYWYRQILGQKVEFLVSFYNNEISEKSEIFDDQFSVERPDGSNFTLKIRSTKLEDSAMYFCASRPQGAGNQPQHFGDGTRLSIL.

The chain has TRBV5-1 and TRBJ2-1; tentative D call: TRBD2 (5 bases). Trimming cost V 7 bases and J 6 bases, with 17 bases left between them. Germline V gene lookup returns CDR1 SGHRS and CDR2 YFSETQ. The CDR3 contains 14 residues. CDR3 amino acids: CASSGGRKRNEQFF. Written as DNA, the CDR3 is TGCGCCAGCTCCGGCGGGCGGAAACGCAATGAGCAGTTCTTC.

This chain joins TRBV15 and TRBJ1-3; D remains unclear. CDR3 size: 15 residues. Looked up from germline, CDR1 is LNHNV and CDR2 is YYDKDF (reference sequence). The ends were cut back, 5 bases at V and 4 bases at J, with 15 bases in the middle. Written as DNA, the CDR3 is TGTGCCACCAGCGGACGGACTACGGGCGGAAACACCATATATTTT. The encoded protein is CATSGRTTGGNTIYF. Based on the CDR3 plus reference TRBV15 and TRBJ1-3, the full variable domain is DAMVIQNPRYQVTQFGKPVTLSCSQTLNHNVMYWYQQKSSQAPKLLFHYYDKDFNNEADTPDNFQSRRPNTSFCFLDIRSPGLGDTAMYLCATSGRTTGGNTIYFGEGSWLTVV.

V and J are TRBV29-1 and TRBJ2-1; 7 nucleotides agree with TRBD1. Germline CDR1 reads SQVTM; CDR2 reads ANQGSEA. Trimming removed 4 bases from V and 1 base from J; junction bases left unmatched: 7. This CDR3 comprises 15 residues. The CDR3 DNA follows: TGCAGCGTTGGTTCGGCAGGGGGTTCCTACAATGAGCAGTTCTTC. Residues: CSVGSAGGSYNEQFF.

For this clone: At one of its ends the junction is not consistent with the germline gene, which may arise from a read error. CDR3 DNA: TGTGCCAGCAGCTTGTTGGTCGGCGTAGTGAGCTTC. Its protein product is CASSLLVGVVSF. J is TRBJ1-2 and V is TRBV5-4; D is undetermined. The CDR3 has 12 residues. Germline assignment: CDR1 SGHNT and CDR2 YYREEE (reference sequence).

The chain links TRBV6-2 or TRBV6-3 to TRBJ1-1, with 7 bases aligning to TRBD1. Germline-derived CDR1 and CDR2 are MNHEY and SVGEGT. V was clipped by 4 bases and J by 5 bases; unmatched bases: 7. The CDR3 covers 14 residues. In DNA form, the CDR3 reads TGTGCCAGCAGTTCCCCGACGGACAGGACTGAAGCTTTCTTT. This sequence encodes CASSSPTDRTEAFF.

The gene calls are TRBV7-9 and TRBJ1-1; D might be TRBD1 (6 bases). The CDR3 is made up of 14 amino acids. V was trimmed by 4 bases and J by 0 bases, leaving 9 bases between them. The V gene's germline CDR1 is SEHNR and CDR2 FQNEAQ (reference sequence). The CDR3 DNA sequence: TGTGCCAGCAGCTCGGCAGGGGTGAACACTGAAGCTTTCTTT. It is translated as CASSSAGVNTEAFF. The full variable domain, its missing parts supplied by reference TRBV7-9 and TRBJ1-1, is DTGVSQNPRHKITKRGQNVTFRCDPISEHNRLYWYRQTLGQGPEFLTYFQNEAQLEKSRLLSDRFSAERPKGSFSTLEIQRTEQGDSAMYLCASSSAGVNTEAFFGQGTRLTVV.

This chain links TRBV12-3 or TRBV12-4 with TRBJ1-2; unclear D gene. The CDR3 totals 13 residues. With 3 bases removed from V and 3 bases from J, the gap between germline ends came to 8 bases. The CDR3 loop is CASSFGVDYGYTF. As DNA, the CDR3 is TGTGCCAGCAGTTTTGGGGTGGACTATGGCTACACCTTC.

The V and J genes are TRBV19 and TRBJ1-1; D is ambiguous. Trimming stripped 5 bases from V and 6 bases from J, with 16 bases between. The CDR3 contains 14 residues. Germline values: CDR1 LNHDA, CDR2 SQIVND (reference sequence). The CDR3 protein is CASSVSSAVAEAFF. The CDR3, as DNA: TGTGCCAGTAGTGTCTCTTCGGCGGTGGCTGAAGCTTTCTTT.

This clone showed up just a few times. This chain joins TRBV5-1 and TRBJ2-2; D call uncertain. The length of the CDR3 is 12 residues. Germline CDR1 and CDR2: SGHRS and YFSETQ. Trimming cost V 0 bases and J 6 bases, with 3 bases left between them. For the CDR3, the DNA is TGCGCCAGCAGCTTGGGTGCCGGGGAGCTGTTTTTT. Translation: CASSLGAGELFF.

V usage is TRBV5-1 and J usage is TRBJ1-1, with 8 bases that match TRBD1. This CDR3 comprises 16 residues. V shed 4 bases and J 1 base; nucleotides not matched to a gene: 9. The germline V gene has CDR1 SGHRS and CDR2 YFSETQ. CDR3 region: CASSHGTGWANTEAFF. In DNA form, the CDR3 reads TGCGCCAGCAGCCACGGGACAGGATGGGCGAACACTGAAGCTTTCTTT.